This T cell receptor beta chain was retrieved from a study of CD8 T cells in ankylosing spondylitis (dated 2017 in TCRdb). Regarding the study in general: To find TCR variants linked to disease, the study profiled T cell receptor beta repertoires in ankylosing spondylitis patients and healthy donors. Samples of peripheral blood were taken, and for ankylosing spondylitis patients, synovial fluid was collected as well. The full study cohort comprised some 27 ankylosing spondylitis patients and 85 to 120 healthy donors.

Instrument used: Illumina HiSeq 2500. Quantitative 5'-RACE with molecular barcodes was used to prepare TCR beta libraries. The source study handled its data this way. A new computational method, built on a probabilistic model of VDJ rearrangement, was used to identify disease-linked TCR variants. The public reads were reanalyzed by TCRdb: fastp trimming at Q25, MiXCR alignment, in-frame beta chains only. Here each entry gathers all rows of one CDR3 protein and keeps the most common genes and DNA. The V and J calls and clone size are TCRdb's, not the authors'. The sample table contains around 280,000 distinct CDR3 sequences; only one count was recorded for over 15% of them. Around 7.8% of the sample belongs to the ten largest clones. This clonotype has just a few counts. Its recognized antigen is unknown. No base-level quality is on record; no much larger clone is a single base apart. What the study reported, not specific to this receptor: Significant enrichment of the disease-linked clones was reported in matched synovial fluid samples from ankylosing spondylitis patients. Some motif variants had previously been reported in the synovial fluid and blood of reactive arthritis patients, which suggests shared mechanisms of disease initiation. A CD8+ phenotype was shown by the disease-linked clones, which were found at relatively low frequencies in peripheral blood. A TCR beta motif of 7 or 8 highly homologous amino acid variants appeared characteristic of blood from ankylosing spondylitis patients.

Trimming costs V 6 bases and J 0 bases, and their ends lie 12 bases apart. Reading from cysteine to phenylalanine, the CDR3 counts 15 amino acids. Only the CDR3 DNA stays, 45 bases, in frame from base 1. According to the germline V gene, CDR1 reads MDHEN and CDR2 reads SYDVKM. The source is a male donor with ankylosing spondylitis or in good health (not recorded which). What was sequenced was blood, either unsorted or a sorted T cell fraction (not recorded which). The rearrangement joined TRBV28 to TRBJ1-5; the D gene cannot be resolved reliably. For the CDR3, the sequence is CASSHDRASNQPQHF. The DNA reads as follows: TGTGCCAGCAGCCATGACCGGGCTAGCAATCAGCCCCAGCATTTT.